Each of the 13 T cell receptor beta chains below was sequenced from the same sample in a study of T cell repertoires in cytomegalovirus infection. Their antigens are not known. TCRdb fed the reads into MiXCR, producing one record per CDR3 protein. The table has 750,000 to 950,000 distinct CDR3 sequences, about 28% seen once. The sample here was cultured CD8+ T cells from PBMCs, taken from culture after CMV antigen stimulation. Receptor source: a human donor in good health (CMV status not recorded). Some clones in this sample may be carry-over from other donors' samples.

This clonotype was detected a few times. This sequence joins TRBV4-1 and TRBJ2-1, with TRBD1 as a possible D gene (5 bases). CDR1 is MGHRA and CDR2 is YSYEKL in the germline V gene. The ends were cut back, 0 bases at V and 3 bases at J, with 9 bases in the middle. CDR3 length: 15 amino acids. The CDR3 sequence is CASSQEGRDYNEQFF. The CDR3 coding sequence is TGCGCCAGCAGCCAAGAGGGCAGGGACTACAATGAGCAGTTCTTC.

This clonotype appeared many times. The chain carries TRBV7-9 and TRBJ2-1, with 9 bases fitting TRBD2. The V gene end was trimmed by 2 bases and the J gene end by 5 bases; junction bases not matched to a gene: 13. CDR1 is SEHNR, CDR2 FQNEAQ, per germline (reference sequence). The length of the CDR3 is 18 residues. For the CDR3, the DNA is TGTGCCAGCAGCTTATTATCGTCGGCGGGGGGGCCCCACAATGAGCAGTTCTTC. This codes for CASSLLSSAGGPHNEQFF.

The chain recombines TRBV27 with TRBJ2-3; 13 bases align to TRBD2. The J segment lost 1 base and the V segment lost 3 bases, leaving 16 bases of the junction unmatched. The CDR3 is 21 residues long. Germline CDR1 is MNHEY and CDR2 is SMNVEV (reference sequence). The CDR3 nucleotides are TGTGCCAGCAGTTTCCTACTAGCGGGGGGGCCGCCTCTCTCGGGCACAGATACGCAGTATTTT. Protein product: CASSFLLAGGPPLSGTDTQYF.

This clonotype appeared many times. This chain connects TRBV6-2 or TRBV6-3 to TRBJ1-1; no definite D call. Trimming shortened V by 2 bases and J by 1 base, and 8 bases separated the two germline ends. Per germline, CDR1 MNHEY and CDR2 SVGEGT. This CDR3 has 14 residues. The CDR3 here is CASSYRASNTEAFF. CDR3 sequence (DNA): TGTGCCAGCAGTTACAGGGCCTCGAACACTGAAGCTTTCTTT.

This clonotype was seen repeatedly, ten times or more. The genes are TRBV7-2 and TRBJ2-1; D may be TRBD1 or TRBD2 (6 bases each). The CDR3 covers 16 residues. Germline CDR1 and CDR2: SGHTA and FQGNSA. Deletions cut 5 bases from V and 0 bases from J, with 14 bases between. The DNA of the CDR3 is TGTGCCAGCAGCCATCCGGGGGCAGGCTCCTACAATGAGCAGTTCTTC. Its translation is CASSHPGAGSYNEQFF. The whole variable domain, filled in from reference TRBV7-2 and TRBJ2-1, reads GAGVSQSPSNKVTEKGKDVELRCDPISGHTALYWYRQSLGQGLEFLIYFQGNSAPDKSGLPSDRFSAERTGGSVSTLTIQRTQQEDSAVYLCASSHPGAGSYNEQFFGPGTRLTVL.

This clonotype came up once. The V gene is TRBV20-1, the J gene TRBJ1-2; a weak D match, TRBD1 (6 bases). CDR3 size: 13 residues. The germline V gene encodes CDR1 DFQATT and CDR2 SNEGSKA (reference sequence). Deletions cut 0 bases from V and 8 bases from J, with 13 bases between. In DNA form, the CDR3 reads TGCAGTGCTAGAGATAGGGGGTCTGGAGGCTACACCTTC. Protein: CSARDRGSGGYTF.

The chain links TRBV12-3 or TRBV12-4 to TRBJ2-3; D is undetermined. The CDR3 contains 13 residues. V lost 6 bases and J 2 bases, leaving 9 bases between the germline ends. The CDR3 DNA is TGTGCCAGCAGCCAAGGGATCACAGATACGCAGTATTTT. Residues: CASSQGITDTQYF.

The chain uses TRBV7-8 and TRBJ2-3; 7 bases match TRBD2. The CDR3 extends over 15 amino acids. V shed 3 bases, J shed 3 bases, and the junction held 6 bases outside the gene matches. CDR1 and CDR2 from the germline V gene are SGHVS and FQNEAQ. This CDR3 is CASSFNGGYTDTQYF. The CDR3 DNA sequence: TGTGCCAGCAGCTTTAACGGGGGGTATACAGATACGCAGTATTTT.

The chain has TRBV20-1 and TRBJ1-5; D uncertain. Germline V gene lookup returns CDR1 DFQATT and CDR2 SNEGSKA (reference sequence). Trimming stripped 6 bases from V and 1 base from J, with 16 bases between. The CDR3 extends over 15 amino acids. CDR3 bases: TGCAGTGCCACCCAGAAGCTTCGAAGCAATCAGCCCCAGCATTTT. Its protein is CSATQKLRSNQPQHF.

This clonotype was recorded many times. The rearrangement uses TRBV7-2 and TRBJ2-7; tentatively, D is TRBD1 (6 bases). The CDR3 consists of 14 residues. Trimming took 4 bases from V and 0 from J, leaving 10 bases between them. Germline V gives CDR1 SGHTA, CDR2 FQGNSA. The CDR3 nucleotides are TGTGCCAGCAGCTGGACAGCTTTCTCCTACGAGCAGTACGTC. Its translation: CASSWTAFSYEQYV.

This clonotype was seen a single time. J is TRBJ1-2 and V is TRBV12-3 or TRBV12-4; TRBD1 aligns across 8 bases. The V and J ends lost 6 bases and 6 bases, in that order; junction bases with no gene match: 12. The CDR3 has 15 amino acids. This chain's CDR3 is CASRARTGSLHGYTF. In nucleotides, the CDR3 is TGTGCCAGCAGGGCGAGGACAGGGAGCCTCCATGGCTACACCTTC.

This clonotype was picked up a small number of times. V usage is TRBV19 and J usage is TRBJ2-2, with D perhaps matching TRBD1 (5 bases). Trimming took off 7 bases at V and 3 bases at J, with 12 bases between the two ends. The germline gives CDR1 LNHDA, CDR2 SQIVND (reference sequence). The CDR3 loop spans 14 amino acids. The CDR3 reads CASKVPGYTGELFF. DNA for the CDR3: TGTGCCAGTAAAGTCCCAGGGTACACCGGGGAGCTGTTTTTT.

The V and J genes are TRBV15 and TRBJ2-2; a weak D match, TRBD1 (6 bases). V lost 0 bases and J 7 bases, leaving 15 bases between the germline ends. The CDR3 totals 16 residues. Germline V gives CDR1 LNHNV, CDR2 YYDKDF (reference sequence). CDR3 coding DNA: TGTGCCACCAGCAGAGATCTACAGGGTGTATACGGGGAGCTGTTTTTT. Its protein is CATSRDLQGVYGELFF.